This TCR beta chain was sequenced during a study of control samples from healthy donors and cancer patients. Assay: immunoSEQ multiplex PCR; the TCRdb copy retains only in-frame clones and omits some. The sample shows fewer than 95,000 clones, 91% of them seen only once. CDR1 SGHDN and CDR2 FVKESK come from the germline V gene. This CDR3 contains 15 residues. V was pared by 0 bases and J by 7 bases, with 15 bases between. The rearrangement uses TRBV14 and TRBJ1-2; D not resolved. The clonotype originates from a man aged 25-45 years in good health. The sample comprised blood. The CDR3 bases are TGTGCCAGCAGCCAAGATGAGCCCCGTTTCGGTGGCTACACCTTC. It translates to CASSQDEPRFGGYTF. Looking up the rest from reference TRBV14 and TRBJ1-2 gives the full variable domain: EAGVTQFPSHSVIEKGQTVTLRCDPISGHDNLYWYRRVMGKEIKFLLHFVKESKQDESGMPNNRFLAERTGGTYSTLKVQPAELEDSGVYFCASSQDEPRFGGYTFGSGTRLTVV.